A single sample gave rise to the 21 T cell receptor beta chains below, sequenced in a study of T cells in localized non-small cell lung cancer. The method was immunoSEQ multiplex PCR; TCRdb's version includes in-frame clones alone and lacks a portion of them. Here the sample spans approximately 7,000 clones, 23% being singletons. This specimen was lung tumor tissue, taken before any cancer treatment. The receptors shown here come from a man aged 35-75 years with stage III squamous cell lung carcinoma.

This clone has a single count. The chain links TRBV12-5 to TRBJ1-5; D remains ambiguous. Trimming took 7 bases from V and 3 from J, leaving 13 bases between them. Germline V lookup: CDR1 LGHNT, CDR2 FRNRAP. CDR3 length equals 14 residues. The DNA for the CDR3 is TGTGCTAGTGCCCCGGACGGATTCAATCAGCCCCAGCATTTT. Its translation: CASAPDGFNQPQHF.

This clone was picked up a small number of times. This chain connects TRBV11-3 to TRBJ2-1, with TRBD2 matching over 8 bases. The V gene's germline CDR1 is SGHNT and CDR2 YENEEA. V was pared by 5 bases and J by 2 bases, with 8 bases of the junction left unmatched. The CDR3 runs to 16 residues. CDR3 bases: TGTGCCAGCAGCCGTAGCGGGACCCAGACCTACAATGAGCAGTTCTTC. It codes for CASSRSGTQTYNEQFF. Full variable domain (missing parts from reference TRBV11-3 and TRBJ2-1): EAGVVQSPRYKIIEKKQPVAFWCNPISGHNTLYWYLQNLGQGPELLIRYENEEAVDDSQLPKDRFSAERLKGVDSTLKIQPAELGDSAVYLCASSRSGTQTYNEQFFGPGTRLTVL.

The table lists this clone with a few counts. This chain joins TRBV11-3 and TRBJ2-5; a possible D gene is TRBD2 (6 bases). The V gene's germline CDR1 is SGHNT and CDR2 YENEEA. The CDR3 loop spans 14 amino acids. V lost 3 bases to trimming and J lost 3 bases, with 11 bases between them. This chain's CDR3 is CASSFLGLKETQYF. The CDR3, as DNA: TGTGCCAGCAGCTTTCTCGGACTAAAAGAGACCCAGTACTTC.

This clone occurred once. CDR3 in amino acids: CASSQDNYRGRFF. The CDR3 DNA reads as TGTGCCAGCAGCCAAGACAACTATAGGGGGCGGTTCTTC. The rearrangement joins TRBV14 to TRBJ2-1; 7 nucleotides match TRBD1. The CDR3 loop spans 13 amino acids. The junction had 8 bases not matched to a gene; V was cut back by 0 bases and J by 15 bases. CDR1 and CDR2 from the germline V gene are SGHDN and FVKESK.

V and J are TRBV19 and TRBJ1-3; a possible D gene is TRBD1 (5 bases). Trimming removed 6 bases from V and 2 bases from J, with 17 bases in between. Germline CDR1 LNHDA, CDR2 SQIVND (reference sequence). The CDR3 is 16 amino acids. DNA of the CDR3: TGTGCCAGTAGCAATGGGGCACAAGGGACTGGAAACACCATATATTTT. The encoded protein is CASSNGAQGTGNTIYF.

The CDR3, as DNA: TGCGCCAGCAGCGCCGGACAGGGCTCCTACAATGAGCAGTTCTTC. Translation gives CASSAGQGSYNEQFF. The J gene is TRBJ2-1, the V gene TRBV5-1, with 8 bases that match TRBD1. CDR1 and CDR2 from the germline V gene are SGHRS and YFSETQ. V shed 4 bases and J 0 bases; nucleotides not matched to a gene: 3. CDR3 length: 15 amino acids.

In this sample, this clone turned up once. The chain employs TRBV14 and TRBJ2-1; D might be TRBD2 (5 bases). CDR1 is SGHDN, CDR2 FVKESK, per germline. The CDR3 is 15 amino acids. V was clipped by 1 base and J by 4 bases, with 11 bases between them. CDR3: CASSQGTGNYNEQFF. CDR3 coding DNA: TGTGCCAGCAGCCAAGGCACGGGAAATTACAATGAGCAGTTCTTC.

The chain combines TRBV19 with TRBJ2-2, with D possibly being TRBD1 (6 bases). CDR1 and CDR2 (germline): LNHDA, SQIVND (reference sequence). This CDR3 has 13 residues. CDR3 bases: TGTGCGTCCTCGACAGGACACACCGGGGAGCTGTTTTTT. Protein product: CASSTGHTGELFF.

This clone was found a few times. J is TRBJ2-7 and V is TRBV6-8; TRBD1 aligns across 10 bases. CDR1 MNHGY and CDR2 SAAAGT come from the germline V gene. CDR3 length equals 13 residues. J was trimmed by 6 bases and V by 10 bases; bases with no gene match: 9. CDR3 in DNA: TGTGCCATCAGCGGGACAGGGGTGGCCGAGCAGTACTTC. Translation: CAISGTGVAEQYF.

This clone was seen a few times. This chain uses TRBV6-8 with TRBJ2-2; no firm D call. V dropped 6 bases and J dropped 4 bases, with 12 bases sitting between them. Germline V gives CDR1 MNHGY, CDR2 SAAAGT. This CDR3 region has 14 residues. Here the CDR3 reads CASSLTPGTGELFF. The CDR3 region has the DNA TGTGCCAGCAGCCTGACGCCGGGCACCGGGGAGCTGTTTTTT.

The sample holds a few counts of this clone. The chain joins TRBV6-8 to TRBJ2-7; a weak D match, TRBD1 (5 bases). The CDR3 length is 15 residues. CDR1 is MNHGY, CDR2 SAAAGT, per germline. The ends were cut back, 2 bases at V and 4 bases at J, with 15 bases in the middle. Here the CDR3 reads CASSYGAGPSYEQYF. The CDR3 coding sequence is TGTGCCAGCAGTTACGGGGCAGGCCCGTCTTACGAGCAGTACTTC.

Only a few counts were recorded for this clone. The J gene is TRBJ1-4, the V gene TRBV4-1; no clear D gene. Germline V gives CDR1 MGHRA, CDR2 YSYEKL. This CDR3 has 16 residues. The V end lost 0 bases, the J end lost 8 bases, and 16 bases lay between the germline ends. CDR3 sequence: CASSQERAGVQEKLFF. DNA of the CDR3: TGCGCCAGCAGCCAAGAGAGGGCGGGTGTACAAGAAAAACTGTTTTTT.

This clone was detected only a few times. V gene TRBV28 combines with J gene TRBJ2-7, with 11 bases matching TRBD2. J was trimmed by 5 bases and V by 5 bases; bases with no gene match: 11. The germline gives CDR1 MDHEN, CDR2 SYDVKM. This CDR3 has 16 amino acids. As DNA, the CDR3 is TGTGCCAGCAGTCTTCACGGCATAGCGGGAGGGCACGAGCAGTACTTC. Amino acid sequence: CASSLHGIAGGHEQYF.

This clone was observed a handful of times. This chain links TRBV7-8 with TRBJ1-1; no definite D call. This CDR3 has 13 amino acids. CDR1 and CDR2 (germline): SGHVS, FQNEAQ. V was cut by 7 bases and J by 1 base, with 10 bases left in between. The CDR3 DNA sequence: TGTGCCAGCACCGCTCTCAGGAACACTGAAGCTTTCTTT. Its protein product is CASTALRNTEAFF.

This clone was found many times. The chain joins TRBV4-1 to TRBJ1-5; TRBD1 matches 10 bases. Per germline, CDR1 MGHRA and CDR2 YSYEKL. This CDR3 has 16 residues. V shed 3 bases, J shed 3 bases, and the junction held 5 bases outside the gene matches. The CDR3 sequence is CASSHRDRGDNQPQHF. The CDR3 nucleotides read TGCGCCAGCAGCCACAGGGACAGGGGAGACAATCAGCCCCAGCATTTT.

This clone has a handful of counts. CDR3 coding DNA: TGTGCCAGCAGTTACTCTACGGGGGGCGAGCAGTACTTC. It specifies CASSYSTGGEQYF. V usage is TRBV6-8 and J usage is TRBJ2-7, with TRBD2 matching 7 bases. CDR3 length equals 13 residues. The junction had 2 bases not matched to a gene; V was cut back by 0 bases and J by 6 bases. Germline loops: CDR1 MNHGY, CDR2 SAAAGT.

This chain uses TRBV11-3 with TRBJ2-2, with 7 bases that match TRBD2. The V gene's germline CDR1 is SGHNT and CDR2 YENEEA. The CDR3 is made up of 15 amino acids. V trimming: 5 bases; J trimming: 1 base; junction bases outside the gene matches: 4. CDR3 loop: CASSPGLQNTGELFF. CDR3 DNA: TGTGCCAGCAGCCCGGGACTACAGAACACCGGGGAGCTGTTTTTT.

V and J are TRBV15 and TRBJ1-5; a weak D match, TRBD1 (6 bases). Germline CDR1 is LNHNV and CDR2 is YYDKDF (reference sequence). Deletions cut 1 base from V and 6 bases from J, with 13 bases between. This CDR3 comprises 15 residues. The CDR3 region has the DNA TGTGCCACCAGCAGAGTGGTGGGGGGCGGTCAGCCCCAGCATTTT. Residues: CATSRVVGGGQPQHF.

The chain couples TRBV14 to TRBJ1-1, with a tentative D call TRBD1 (6 bases). Looked up from germline, CDR1 is SGHDN and CDR2 is FVKESK. The ends were cut back, 9 bases at V and 0 bases at J, with 17 bases in the middle. CDR3 length: 15 residues. CDR3 in DNA: TGTGCCAGTGACCCGGGACACTTTATGAACACTGAAGCTTTCTTT. This gives the protein CASDPGHFMNTEAFF.

The V and J genes are TRBV23-1 and TRBJ2-7; 9 bases fit TRBD2. TRBV23-1 is reported as an ORF; its role is uncertain. The CDR3 sequence is 21 residues long. V shed 0 bases, J shed 5 bases, and the junction held 23 bases outside the gene matches. DNA of the CDR3: TGCGCCAGCAGTCAATCCTCCCGGGACAGCGCCGTTAGCGGGAGTTCCAACGAGCAGTACTTC. It specifies CASSQSSRDSAVSGSSNEQYF.

This clone was counted between two and nine times. The J gene is TRBJ2-7, the V gene TRBV6-8; D gene unclear. The CDR3 has 17 residues. V was shortened by 2 bases and J by 4 bases, with 21 bases between the two germline ends. Germline CDR1 reads MNHGY; CDR2 reads SAAAGT. The CDR3 loop is CASSYRYTFSTHYEQYF. Written as DNA, the CDR3 is TGTGCCAGCAGTTACAGGTACACCTTCTCCACACATTACGAGCAGTACTTC.